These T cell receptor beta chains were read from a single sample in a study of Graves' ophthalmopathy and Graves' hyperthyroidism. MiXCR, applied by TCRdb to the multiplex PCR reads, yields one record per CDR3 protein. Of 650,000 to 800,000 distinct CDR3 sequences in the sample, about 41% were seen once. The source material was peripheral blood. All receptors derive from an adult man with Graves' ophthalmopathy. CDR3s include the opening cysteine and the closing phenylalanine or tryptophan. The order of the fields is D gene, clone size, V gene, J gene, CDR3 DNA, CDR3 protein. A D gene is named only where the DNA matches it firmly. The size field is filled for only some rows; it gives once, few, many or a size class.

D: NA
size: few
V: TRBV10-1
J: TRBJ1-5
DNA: TGCGCCAGCAGTGATAAACCAGCAGGTTCGGGTCAGCCCCAGCATTTT
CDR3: CASSDKPAGSGQPQHF

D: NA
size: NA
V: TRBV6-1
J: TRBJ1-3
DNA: TGTGCCAGCAGGATACAGGAACTGGCTGGGAACACCATATATTTT
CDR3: CASRIQELAGNTIYF

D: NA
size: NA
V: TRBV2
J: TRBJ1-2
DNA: TGTGCCAGCAGCCTTCCCGGGGGAGCTATCTATGGCTACACCTTC
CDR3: CASSLPGGAIYGYTF

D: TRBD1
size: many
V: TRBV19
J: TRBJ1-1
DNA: TGTGCCAGCAACCGGGACAGGGGCCTCGGGAACACTGAAGCTTTCTTT
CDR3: CASNRDRGLGNTEAFF

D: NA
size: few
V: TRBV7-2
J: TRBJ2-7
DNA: TGTGTCAGCAGCTTAGCAGCAGGGGAATCCTACGAGCAGTACTTC
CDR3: CVSSLAAGESYEQYF

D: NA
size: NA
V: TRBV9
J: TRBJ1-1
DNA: TGTGCCAGCAGTGAGAGGACAGTGAACACTGAAGCTTTCTTT
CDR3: CASSERTVNTEAFF

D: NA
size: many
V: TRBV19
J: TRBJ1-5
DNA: TGTGCCAGTAGCGCAACGGATCAGCCCCAGCATTTT
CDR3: CASSATDQPQHF

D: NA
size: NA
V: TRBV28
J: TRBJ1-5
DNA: TGTGCCAGCACCATCAACCAGGGGTTATGGGGCAATCAGCCCCAGCATTTT
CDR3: CASTINQGLWGNQPQHF

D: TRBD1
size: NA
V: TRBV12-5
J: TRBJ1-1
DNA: TGTGCTAGTGGTTGGTACCCGGGACAGACGAACACTGAAGCTTTCTTT
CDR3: CASGWYPGQTNTEAFF

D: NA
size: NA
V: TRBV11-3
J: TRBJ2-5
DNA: TGTGCCAGCAGCCTACAGGGACCGATCGGGCAACCCGGGTTCTTC
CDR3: CASSLQGPIGQPGFF

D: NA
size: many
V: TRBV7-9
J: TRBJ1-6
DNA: TGTGCCAGCAGCTCGGACCGCACCAGCTCCTATAATTCACCCCTCCACTTT
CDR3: CASSSDRTSSYNSPLHF

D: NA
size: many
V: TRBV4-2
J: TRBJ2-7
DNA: TGTGCCAGCAGCCAAGACCCGGGACGGATCTACGAGCAGTACTTC
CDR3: CASSQDPGRIYEQYF

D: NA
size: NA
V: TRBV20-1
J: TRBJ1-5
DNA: TGCAGTGCTAGAGATGGTGTAAGGGTCAGGAGCAATCAGCCCCAGCATTTT
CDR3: CSARDGVRVRSNQPQHF

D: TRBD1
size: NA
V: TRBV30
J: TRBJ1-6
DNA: TGTGCCGCCGGGACAGGGTCTAATTCACCCCTCCACTTT
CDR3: CAAGTGSNSPLHF

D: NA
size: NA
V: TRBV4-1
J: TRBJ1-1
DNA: TGCGCCAGCAGCCAACCACCGGGACAATCATGGAACACTGAAGCTTTCTTT
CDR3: CASSQPPGQSWNTEAFF

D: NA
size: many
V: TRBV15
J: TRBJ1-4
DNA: TGTGCCACCAGCTGGACGGAAAATGAAAAACTGTTTTTT
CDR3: CATSWTENEKLFF

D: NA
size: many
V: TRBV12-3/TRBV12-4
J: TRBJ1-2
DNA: TGTGCCAGCAGTTTCAGGACATTCTATGGCTACACCTTC
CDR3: CASSFRTFYGYTF